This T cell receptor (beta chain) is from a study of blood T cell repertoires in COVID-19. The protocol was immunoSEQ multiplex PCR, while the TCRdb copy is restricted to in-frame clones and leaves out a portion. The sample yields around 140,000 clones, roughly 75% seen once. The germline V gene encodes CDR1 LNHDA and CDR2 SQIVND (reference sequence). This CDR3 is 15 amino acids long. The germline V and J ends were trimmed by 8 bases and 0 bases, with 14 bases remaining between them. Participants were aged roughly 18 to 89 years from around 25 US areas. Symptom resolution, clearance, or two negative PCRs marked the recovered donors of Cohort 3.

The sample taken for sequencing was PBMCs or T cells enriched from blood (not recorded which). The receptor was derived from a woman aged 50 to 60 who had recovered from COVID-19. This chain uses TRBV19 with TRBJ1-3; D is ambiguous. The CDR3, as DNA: TGTGCCAGTTCCGCGTTAGGAGACTCTGGAAACACCATATATTTT. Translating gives CASSALGDSGNTIYF.